These 20 T cell receptor beta chains were sequenced from one sample in a study of T cells expressing NK-cell markers. TCRdb reanalyzed the 5' RACE reads, giving one entry per CDR3 protein sequence and no DNA. There are about 170,000 distinct CDR3 sequences in the sample, with 20% held by the top ten. The sequenced sample consisted of blood T cells: a sorted CD56 or NKG2C T cell subset, CD4+ or CD8+ T cells, or bulk PBMC T cells (not recorded which). Receptor source: a man aged 18-75 years in good health.

The rearrangement uses TRBV7-3 and TRBJ2-3; absent DNA, TCRdb's TRBD1 call cannot be checked. The V gene's germline CDR1 is SGHTA and CDR2 FQGTGA. CDR3 size: 14 residues. The CDR3 sequence is CASSLGAGSDTQYF.

The V gene is TRBV2, the J gene TRBJ2-2; lacking DNA, the TRBD1 call made by TCRdb goes unchecked. The CDR3 is made up of 14 amino acids. Germline V lookup: CDR1 SNHLY, CDR2 FYNNEI. The CDR3: CARGTGLNTGELFF.

The rearrangement uses TRBV6-1 and TRBJ2-3; without DNA, the TCRdb call of TRBD2 cannot be checked. Germline CDR1 and CDR2: MNHNS and SASEGT. This CDR3 has 14 amino acids. CDR3: CASSRNGGVVSQYF.

This rearrangement joins TRBV2 to TRBJ2-3. The CDR3 is 16 residues long. Per the germline V gene, CDR1 is SNHLY and CDR2 is FYNNEI. CDR3 sequence reads: CASSELGWRNTDTQYF.

The chain links TRBV7-6 to TRBJ1-1. The CDR3 extends over 17 amino acids. The germline V gene encodes CDR1 SGHVS and CDR2 FNYEAQ. The CDR3 is CASSLAREGPMNTEAFF. Full variable domain (outside the CDR3, taken from reference TRBV7-6 and TRBJ1-1): GAGVSQSPRYKVTKRGQDVALRCDPISGHVSLYWYRQALGQGPEFLTYFNYEAQQDKSGLPNDRFSAERPEGSISTLTIQRTEQRDSAMYRCASSLAREGPMNTEAFFGQGTRLTVV.

The chain uses TRBV10-3 and TRBJ1-2; TCRdb outputs TRBD1, but without DNA this stays unchecked. This CDR3 region has 13 residues. The V gene's germline CDR1 is ENHRY and CDR2 SYGVKD. This chain's CDR3 is CAIRRGTYEGYTF.

The rearrangement links TRBV12-3 or TRBV12-4 to TRBJ2-5; TCRdb's assignment of TRBD2 cannot be checked, as there is no DNA. The CDR3 spans 13 residues. CDR3 region: CATRYRGWETQYF.

J is TRBJ2-7 and V is TRBV27. CDR1 MNHEY and CDR2 SMNVEV come from the germline V gene (reference sequence). This CDR3 has 13 amino acids. CDR3 protein: CASSLSRGYEQYF.

The V and J genes are TRBV6-4 and TRBJ2-5; the D gene TCRdb calls, TRBD1, cannot be checked with no DNA. CDR1 MRHNA and CDR2 SNTAGT come from the germline V gene. The CDR3 runs to 16 residues. The CDR3 region is CASSDSGRQSWETQYF.

The chain uses TRBV15 and TRBJ2-1; there is no DNA to check the TCRdb D call of TRBD1. CDR3 length: 16 residues. Germline V CDR1 and CDR2: LNHNV, YYDKDF (reference sequence). CDR3 sequence: CATLDRGTRSYNEQFF.

J is TRBJ2-7 and V is TRBV6-5; absent DNA, TCRdb's TRBD1 call cannot be checked. The CDR3 runs 15 residues. Per the germline V gene, CDR1 is MNHEY and CDR2 is SVGAGI. The CDR3 sequence: CASSYSPETPYEQYF.

The chain combines TRBV7-2 with TRBJ2-1; TCRdb outputs TRBD1, but without DNA this stays unchecked. This CDR3 comprises 15 residues. Germline V gene lookup returns CDR1 SGHTA and CDR2 FQGNSA. The CDR3 sequence: CASSRESTGGNEQFF.

The CDR3 here is CATSGSPGTFIEQYF. The chain has TRBV15 and TRBJ2-7; TCRdb lists TRBD2, though no DNA is available to test this call. The CDR3 extends over 15 amino acids. The germline V gene has CDR1 LNHNV and CDR2 YYDKDF (reference sequence).

This sequence joins TRBV13 and TRBJ2-7; TCRdb outputs TRBD1, but without DNA this stays unchecked. The germline V gene encodes CDR1 PRHDT and CDR2 FYEKMQ (reference sequence). The CDR3 extends over 13 amino acids. The chain's CDR3 is CASSYTQGNEQYF. Full variable domain (rest looked up from reference TRBV13 and TRBJ2-7): AAGVIQSPRHLIKEKRETATLKCYPIPRHDTVYWYQQGPGQDPQFLISFYEKMQSDKGSIPDRFSAQQFSDYHSELNMSSLELGDSALYFCASSYTQGNEQYFGPGTRLTVT.

The chain carries TRBV4-1 and TRBJ2-7; the TCRdb call, TRBD1, lacks DNA for checking. The CDR3 runs 16 residues. The germline V gene has CDR1 MGHRA and CDR2 YSYEKL. The CDR3 loop is CASSQGGQGYSDEQYF.

V gene TRBV4-2 combines with J gene TRBJ1-2. This CDR3 contains 16 residues. Per the germline V gene, CDR1 is LGHNA and CDR2 is YNFKEQ. CDR3 loop: CASSPKVDQANYGYTF.

The chain recombines TRBV28 with TRBJ2-5. The germline V gene has CDR1 MDHEN and CDR2 SYDVKM. The length of the CDR3 is 12 residues. Here the CDR3 reads CASTGAGETQYF.

The chain carries TRBV19 and TRBJ1-1. The CDR3 covers 14 residues. Germline V lookup: CDR1 LNHDA, CDR2 SQIVND (reference sequence). The CDR3 sequence is CASSILDGTSEAFF.

This chain joins TRBV6-4 and TRBJ2-1; TCRdb's D gene call, TRBD1, goes unchecked for lack of DNA. Germline V gene sequence: CDR1 MRHNA, CDR2 SNTAGT. This CDR3 comprises 15 residues. CDR3 residues: CASSASSGANNEQFF.

V usage is TRBV5-1 and J usage is TRBJ2-7; the TCRdb call, TRBD1, lacks DNA for checking. Germline CDR1 reads SGHRS; CDR2 reads YFSETQ. This CDR3 region has 13 residues. CDR3 sequence reads: CARGDRVFYEQYF. Full variable domain (rest looked up from reference TRBV5-1 and TRBJ2-7): KAGVTQTPRYLIKTRGQQVTLSCSPISGHRSVSWYQQTPGQGLQFLFEYFSETQRNKGNFPGRFSGRQFSNSRSEMNVSTLELGDSALYLCARGDRVFYEQYFGPGTRLTVT.